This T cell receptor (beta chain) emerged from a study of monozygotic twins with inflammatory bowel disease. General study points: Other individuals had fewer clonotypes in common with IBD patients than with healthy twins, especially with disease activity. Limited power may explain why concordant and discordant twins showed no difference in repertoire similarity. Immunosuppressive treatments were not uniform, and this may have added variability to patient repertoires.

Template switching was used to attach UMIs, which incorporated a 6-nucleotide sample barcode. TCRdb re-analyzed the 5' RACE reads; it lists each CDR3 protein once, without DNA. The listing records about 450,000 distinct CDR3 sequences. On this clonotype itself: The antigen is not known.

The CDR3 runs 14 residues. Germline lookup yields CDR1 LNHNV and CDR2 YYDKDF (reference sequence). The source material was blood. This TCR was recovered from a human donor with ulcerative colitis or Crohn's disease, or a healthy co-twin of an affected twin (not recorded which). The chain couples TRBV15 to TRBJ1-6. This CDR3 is CATSRDWAGLTLHF.